This paragraph reports one T cell receptor beta chain. The antigen is unknown. The V end lost 2 bases, the J end lost 9 bases, and 14 bases lay between the germline ends. Germline CDR1 is MNHNS and CDR2 is SASEGT. The CDR3 length is 14 residues. The study ran its PCR with 60 Vbeta and 13 Jbeta primers. Profiled with immunoSEQ multiplex PCR; TCRdb holds only in-frame clones, not every one. The sample contains approximately 190,000 clones, 78% of which appear only once. The data originate from a study of cytomegalovirus exposure and HLA in healthy donors. Overall study findings and caveats: The authors listed some 160 TCR beta chains as cytomegalovirus-associated. Roughly uniform sequencing depth across donors was assumed, possibly incorrectly. Indistinguishable V segments, including TRBV6-2 and TRBV6-3, were excluded.

Each donor was nominally healthy when sampled (though unrecorded immune exposures were likely). The V and J genes are TRBV6-1 and TRBJ2-1; perhaps TRBD2 as D (5 bases). The sequence derives from a woman under 40 in good health and CMV-seropositive. The material sequenced was PBMCs. The CDR3: CASSEPTRSVEQFF. CDR3 in DNA: TGTGCCAGCAGTGAACCAACTAGGTCCGTTGAGCAGTTCTTC.